This T cell receptor (beta chain) was profiled in a study of T cells in localized non-small cell lung cancer. Profiling relied on immunoSEQ multiplex PCR, and the TCRdb table lists in-frame clones only, not all of them. The table has almost 30,000 clones, around 89% seen once. The CDR3 consists of 14 residues. The V gene's germline CDR1 is MNHEY and CDR2 SVGAGI. With V trimmed by 6 bases and J by 6 bases, 5 bases remained unmatched. The starting material was peripheral blood, obtained before any cancer treatment. The chain links TRBV6-5 to TRBJ2-2, with TRBD2 identical over 9 bases. The receptor's source is a female donor at least 60 years old with stage III squamous cell lung carcinoma. The CDR3 sequence is CASRRGGSAGELFF. The CDR3 nucleotides read TGTGCCAGCAGGCGGGGGGGATCCGCCGGGGAGCTGTTTTTT.